This TCR beta chain stems from a study of molecular identifiers for immune sequencing clone quantification. Germline V gives CDR1 KGHSH, CDR2 LQKENI. This CDR3 contains 19 residues. The V gene lost 1 base and the J gene lost 3 bases, with 22 bases spanning the gap. Using 10%, 30% or 50% RNA, naive CD8 libraries were derived from around 20,000 to 1,000,000 sorted cells. This clonotype was detected only a few times. TCRdb reprocessed the PCR reads via MiXCR and lists one record per CDR3 protein. The top ten clones hold 0.75% to 0.95% of a sample with over 600,000 distinct CDR3 sequences, 15% to 20% of them seen once.

The sample consisted of naive CD8+ T cells from blood, with Jurkat cell RNA spiked in. The subset is: FACS-sorted CD8+CD4-CCR7+CD45RA+ naive T cells. This sequence was found in a human donor in good health. Some libraries in this study had Jurkat cell RNA spiked in. The chain employs TRBV18 and TRBJ1-3, with D perhaps TRBD1 (6 bases). The CDR3 DNA reads as TGTGCCAGCTCACCACGGATCGAGGGGGACGTCGTTTATGGAAACACCATATATTTT. This translates into CASSPRIEGDVVYGNTIYF. Supplemented by reference TRBV18 and TRBJ1-3, the full variable domain reads NAGVMQNPRHLVRRRGQEARLRCSPMKGHSHVYWYRQLPEEGLKFMVYLQKENIIDESGMPKERFSAEFPKEGPSILRIQQVVRGDSAAYFCASSPRIEGDVVYGNTIYFGEGSWLTVV.